The entry that follows covers one T cell receptor (beta chain) sequence. This receptor's antigen is unknown. No base-level quality is on record; no much larger clone is a single base apart. From the germline V gene, CDR1 is SGHRS and CDR2 is YFSETQ. The CDR3 holds 15 amino acids from the cysteine to the phenylalanine. Kept here is only the CDR3 DNA, which spans 45 bases and is read in frame from base 1. The germline ends are 17 bases apart after V is trimmed by 5 bases and J by 3 bases. This specimen belongs to a study of identical twins (dated by TCRdb to about 2016). About the full investigation: The study deep-sequenced TCR alpha and beta repertoires from monozygotic twins, unrelated adults of various ages and cord blood to test whether fetal clonotypes persist. To rule out contamination, the twin experiments were replicated at different times with different library preparation protocols.

The method was 5' RACE. Data came from an Illumina HiSeq 2000. A universal primer binding site was introduced by template switching, and a unique molecular identifier was present in the final cDNA, enabling accurate counting of TCR cDNA molecules. Specific primers in the conserved constant-segment region were used to synthesize first-strand cDNA for TCR alpha and beta chains. To control for contamination, every cDNA library carried two barcodes: a SMART-Mk sample barcode plus Illumina barcodes. TruSeq adapter sequences along with Illumina sample barcodes were introduced in two successive PCR steps. The Illumina HiSeq platform was used with custom primers to sequence TCR alpha and beta cDNA libraries. The published analysis was carried out like this. Unique molecular identifiers were extracted from raw reads with MiGEC, and CDR3 positions were determined with MiXCR. For each individual, recombination models were inferred using an EM algorithm with the repgenHMM and IGoR tools. The analysis of shared clonotypes was done with the tcR package in R, with sharing normalized by the product of cloneset sizes. To study raw recombination free of thymic and clonal selection effects, out-of-frame nonproductive sequences were analyzed. TCRdb took the public reads, trimmed them with fastp at Q25, ran MiXCR for clone calling and kept in-frame beta chains. Identical CDR3 protein sequences are pooled into one entry, listed with their most common genes and DNA. The V and J calls come from TCRdb's annotation, not from the publication. The sample has a few hundred thousand distinct CDR3 sequences on record, 15% to 20% of them singletons. The ten largest account for more than 10% of the sample.

All donors were healthy Caucasians. Three unrelated non-twin adults were additionally sequenced: a male aged 18 to 29, a male aged 50 to 60 and a female aged 50 to 60. Miltenyi CD45RO+ enrichment and human naive T-cell isolation kits were used to isolate memory (CD45RO+) and naive T cells from PBMC. General findings and caveats noted by the study authors: Abundant cord blood beta clonotypes had fewer insertions, young adult naive repertoires showed a similar but weaker trend, and memory repertoires showed no such trend. Because the same donors could not be followed over many years, conclusions were based on cross-sectional statistical analysis. In monozygotic twins, out-of-frame TCR alpha sharing was systematically underestimated by recombination models, although the models agreed with sharing between unrelated individuals. Invariant T cells such as MAIT and iNKT could partly confound zero-insertion analyses, though diverse VJ usage argued against this for most clonotypes. Compared with coincidental sharing between unrelated individuals, out-of-frame TCR alpha sequences shared between twins had an excess of sequences with low generation probability. Excess twin sharing in beta out-of-frame sequences was weaker because fewer shared sequences lowered the signal-to-noise ratio.

This clonotype was sampled from a man aged 50 to 60 in good health. The sequence links TRBV5-1 to TRBJ2-5; the D gene is perhaps TRBD2, from 6 matching bases. The specimen was naive T cells sorted from blood. Reading the label with the study, this specimen's cell subset or site is: cells isolated with a human naive T-cell isolation kit. CDR3 protein: CASRAEGLSKETQYF. The DNA is as follows: TGCGCCAGCAGGGCTGAGGGACTGTCTAAAGAGACCCAGTACTTC.